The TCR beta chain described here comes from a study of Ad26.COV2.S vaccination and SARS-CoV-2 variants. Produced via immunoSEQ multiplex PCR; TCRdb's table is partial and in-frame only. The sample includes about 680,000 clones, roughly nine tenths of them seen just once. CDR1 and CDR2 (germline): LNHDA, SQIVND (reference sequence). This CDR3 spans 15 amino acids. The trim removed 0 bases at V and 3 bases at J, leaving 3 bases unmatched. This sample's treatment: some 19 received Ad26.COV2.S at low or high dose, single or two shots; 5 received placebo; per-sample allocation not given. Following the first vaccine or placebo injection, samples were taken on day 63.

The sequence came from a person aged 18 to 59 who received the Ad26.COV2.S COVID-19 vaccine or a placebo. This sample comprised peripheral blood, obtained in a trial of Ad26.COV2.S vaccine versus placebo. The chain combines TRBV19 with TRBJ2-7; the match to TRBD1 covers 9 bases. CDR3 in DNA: TGTGCCAGTAGTATAGAGGGACAGGGACACTACGAGCAGTACTTC. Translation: CASSIEGQGHYEQYF.